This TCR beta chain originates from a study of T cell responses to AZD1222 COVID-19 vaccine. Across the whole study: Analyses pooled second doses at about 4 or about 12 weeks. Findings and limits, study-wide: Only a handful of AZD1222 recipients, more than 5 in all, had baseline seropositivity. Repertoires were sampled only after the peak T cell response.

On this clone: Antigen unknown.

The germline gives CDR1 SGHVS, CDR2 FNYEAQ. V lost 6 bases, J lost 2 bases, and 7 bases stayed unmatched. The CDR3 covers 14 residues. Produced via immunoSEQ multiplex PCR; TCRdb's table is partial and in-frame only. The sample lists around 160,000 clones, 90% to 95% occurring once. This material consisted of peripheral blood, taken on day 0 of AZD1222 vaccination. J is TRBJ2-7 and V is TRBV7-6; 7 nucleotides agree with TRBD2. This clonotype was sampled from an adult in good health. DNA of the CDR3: TGTGCCAGCAGAATTTCTAGCGGACCCTACGAGCAGTACTTC. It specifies CASRISSGPYEQYF.